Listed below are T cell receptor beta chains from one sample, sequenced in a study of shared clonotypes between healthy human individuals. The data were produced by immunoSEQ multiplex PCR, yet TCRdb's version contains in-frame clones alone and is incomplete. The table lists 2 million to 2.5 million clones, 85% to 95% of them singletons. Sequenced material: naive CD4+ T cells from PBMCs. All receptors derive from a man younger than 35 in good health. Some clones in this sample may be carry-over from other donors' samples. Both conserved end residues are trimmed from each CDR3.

ASSPDTNTGELF	12	TRBV5-1
SVEGLYQETQY	11	TRBV29-1
ASSPFRDRDNEQY	13	TRBV18
ASSEARGLATEAF	13	TRBV6-1
ASSYGTYNEQF	11	TRBV7-3
ASSATETGRLAF	12	TRBV9
ASSVGTTGPTEAF	13	TRBV6-1
ASSKTPGLAGGETQY	15	TRBV5-1
ASSDLGRFNEQF	12	TRBV25-1
ASSPDSTPDTQY	12	TRBV5-1
ASSAGHQNEQF	11	TRBV2
ASSEPRGAQTQY	12	TRBV6-5
ASSYSRDRALEQY	13	TRBV6-5
ASSPSGASTHNEQF	14	TRBV7-8
ASSVGTGMGNQPQH	14	TRBV6-1
AISAGQSNQPQH	12	TRBV10-3
ASSLLGGRGPYEQY	14	TRBV7-2
ASRWGRTSYEQY	12	TRBV2
ASSYSHRVETEAF	13	TRBV6-5
ASLVRSGSWDTQY	13	TRBV2
ASSPSPNQPQH	11	TRBV7-6
ASSISDNSYNEQF	13	TRBV19
ASGIGTANEKLF	12	TRBV18
ASSWSGRTDTQY	12	TRBV7-9
ASSQEAGPNTGELF	14	TRBV7-6
ASSFLVEQETQY	12	TRBV5-1
ASSPPGHEGIYGYT	14	TRBV18
ASSPSGGSEKLF	12	TRBV18
ASSSDRGRGYT	11	TRBV6-5
ASSLQQGATSGELF	14	TRBV5-1
ASSLRQNTGELF	12	TRBV27
ASSRQGTNTEAF	12	TRBV18
ASSVVEREGTQY	12	TRBV9
ASSVDRAIEKLF	12	TRBV6-1
ASSLLLPRDEQF	12	TRBV2
ASSLGADRGVYGYT	14	TRBV7-2
ASSWGFAGVRDTQY	14	TRBV19
ASQDPGGPYEQY	12	TRBV5-1
ASSLGGKGLAGATYEQY	17	TRBV5-1
ASSYGFSPSTDTQY	14	TRBV6-5
ASSSTSGILNEQF	13	TRBV11-2
ASSSTGQIYEQY	12	TRBV6-5
ASTDNEQF	8	TRBV2
ASSLGQSSGNTIY	13	TRBV5-5
ASSLRSGFGETQY	13	TRBV5-1
ASSLASPNYGYT	12	TRBV5-1
ASSEVGGAGTEAF	13	TRBV2
ASSVGQGANQGYEQY	15	TRBV9
ASSVGSLSGNTIY	13	TRBV9